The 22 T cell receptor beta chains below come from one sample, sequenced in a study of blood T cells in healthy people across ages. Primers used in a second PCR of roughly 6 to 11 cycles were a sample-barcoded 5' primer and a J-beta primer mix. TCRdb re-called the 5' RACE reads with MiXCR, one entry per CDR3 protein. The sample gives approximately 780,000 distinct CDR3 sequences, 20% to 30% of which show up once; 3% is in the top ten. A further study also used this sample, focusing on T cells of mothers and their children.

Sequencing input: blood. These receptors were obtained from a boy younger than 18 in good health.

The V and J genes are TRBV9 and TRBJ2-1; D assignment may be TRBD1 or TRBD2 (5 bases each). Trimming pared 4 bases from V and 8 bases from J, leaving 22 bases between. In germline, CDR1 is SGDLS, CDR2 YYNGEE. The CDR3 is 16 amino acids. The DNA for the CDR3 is TGTGCCAGCAGCCACCGTGGGGACGGAGGTTTCGATGAGCAGTTCTTC. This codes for CASSHRGDGGFDEQFF.

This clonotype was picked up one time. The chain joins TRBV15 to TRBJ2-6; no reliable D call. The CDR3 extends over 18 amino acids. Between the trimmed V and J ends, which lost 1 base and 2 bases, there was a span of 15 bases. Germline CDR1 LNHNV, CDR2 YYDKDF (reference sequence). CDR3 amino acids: CATSRAGIVVAGANVLTF. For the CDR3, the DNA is TGTGCCACCAGCAGAGCGGGTATAGTAGTAGCTGGGGCCAACGTCCTGACTTTC.

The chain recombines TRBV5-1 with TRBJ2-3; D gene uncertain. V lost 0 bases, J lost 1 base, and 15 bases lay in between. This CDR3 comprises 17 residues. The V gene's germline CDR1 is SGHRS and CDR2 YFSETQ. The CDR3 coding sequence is TGCGCCAGCAGCTTGGTAGCCCAAGTTGGTGGCACAGATACGCAGTATTTT. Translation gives CASSLVAQVGGTDTQYF.

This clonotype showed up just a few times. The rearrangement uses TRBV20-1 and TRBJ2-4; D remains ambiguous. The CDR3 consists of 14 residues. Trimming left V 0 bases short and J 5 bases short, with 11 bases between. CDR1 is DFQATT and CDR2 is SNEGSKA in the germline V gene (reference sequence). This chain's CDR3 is CSARDRRVQNIQYF. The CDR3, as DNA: TGCAGTGCTAGAGATCGCCGGGTCCAAAACATTCAGTACTTC.

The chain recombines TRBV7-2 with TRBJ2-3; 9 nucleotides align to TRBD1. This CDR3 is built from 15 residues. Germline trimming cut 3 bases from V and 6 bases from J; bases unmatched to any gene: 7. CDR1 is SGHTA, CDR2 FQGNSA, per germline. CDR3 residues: CASSFAGTGRDTQYF. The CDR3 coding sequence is TGTGCCAGCAGCTTTGCCGGGACAGGGAGGGATACGCAGTATTTT.

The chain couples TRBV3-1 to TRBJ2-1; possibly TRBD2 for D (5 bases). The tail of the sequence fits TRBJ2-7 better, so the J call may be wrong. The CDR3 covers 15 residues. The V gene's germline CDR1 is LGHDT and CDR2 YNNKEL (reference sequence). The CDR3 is CASSRRFGDLYEQYF. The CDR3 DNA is TGTGCCAGCAGCCGGCGCTTCGGGGATCTCTACGAGCAGTACTTC.

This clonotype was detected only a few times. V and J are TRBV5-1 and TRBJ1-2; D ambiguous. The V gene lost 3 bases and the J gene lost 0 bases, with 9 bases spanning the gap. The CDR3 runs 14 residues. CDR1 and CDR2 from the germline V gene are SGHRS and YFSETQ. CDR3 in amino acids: CASSSRLTNYGYTF. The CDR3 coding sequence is TGCGCCAGCAGCTCCCGACTGACTAACTATGGCTACACCTTC. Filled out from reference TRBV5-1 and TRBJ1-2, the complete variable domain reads KAGVTQTPRYLIKTRGQQVTLSCSPISGHRSVSWYQQTPGQGLQFLFEYFSETQRNKGNFPGRFSGRQFSNSRSEMNVSTLELGDSALYLCASSSRLTNYGYTFGSGTRLTVV.

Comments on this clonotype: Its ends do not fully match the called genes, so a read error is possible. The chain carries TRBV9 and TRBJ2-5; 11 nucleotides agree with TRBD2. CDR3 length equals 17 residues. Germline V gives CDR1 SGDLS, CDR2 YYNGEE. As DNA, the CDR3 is TGTACCAGCAGCCCTCGAGCTAGCGGGGGGTTTCAAGAGACCCAGTACTTC. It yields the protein CTSSPRASGGFQETQYF.

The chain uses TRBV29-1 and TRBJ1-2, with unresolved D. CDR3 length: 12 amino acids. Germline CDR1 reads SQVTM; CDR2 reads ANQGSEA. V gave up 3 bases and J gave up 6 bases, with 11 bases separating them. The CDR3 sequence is CSVDRIENGYTF. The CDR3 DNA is TGCAGCGTTGACCGGATTGAAAATGGCTACACCTTC.

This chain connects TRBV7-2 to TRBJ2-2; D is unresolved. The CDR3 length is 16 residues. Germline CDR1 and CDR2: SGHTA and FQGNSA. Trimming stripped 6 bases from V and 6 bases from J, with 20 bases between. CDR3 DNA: TGTGCCAGCAGTTTGACCAACGCCTATAGCCCCGGGGAGCTGTTTTTT. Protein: CASSLTNAYSPGELFF. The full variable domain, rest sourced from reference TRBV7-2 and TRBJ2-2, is GAGVSQSPSNKVTEKGKDVELRCDPISGHTALYWYRQSLGQGLEFLIYFQGNSAPDKSGLPSDRFSAERTGGSVSTLTIQRTQQEDSAVYLCASSLTNAYSPGELFFGEGSRLTVL.

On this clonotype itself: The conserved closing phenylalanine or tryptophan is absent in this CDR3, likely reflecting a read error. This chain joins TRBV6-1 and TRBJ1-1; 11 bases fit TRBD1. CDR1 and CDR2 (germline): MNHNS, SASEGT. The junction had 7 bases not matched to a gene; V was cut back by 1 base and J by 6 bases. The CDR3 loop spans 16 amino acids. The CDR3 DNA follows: TGTGCCAGCAGTGAAGGCGACGGGACAGGGGGTCCTGAAGCTTTCTTG. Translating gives CASSEGDGTGGPEAFL.

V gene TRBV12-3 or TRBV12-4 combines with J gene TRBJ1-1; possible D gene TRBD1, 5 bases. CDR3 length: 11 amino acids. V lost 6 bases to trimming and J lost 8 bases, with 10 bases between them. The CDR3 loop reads CASRADSEAFF. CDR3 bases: TGTGCCAGCAGGGCCGACAGCGAAGCTTTCTTT.

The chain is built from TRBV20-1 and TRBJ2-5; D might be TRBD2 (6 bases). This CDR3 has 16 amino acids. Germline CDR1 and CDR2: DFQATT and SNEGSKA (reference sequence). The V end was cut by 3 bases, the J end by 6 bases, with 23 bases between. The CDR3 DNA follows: TGCAGTGCTAGGGAAGGTCCGGCCTTCGGGGGAAAGACCCAGTACTTC. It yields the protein CSAREGPAFGGKTQYF.

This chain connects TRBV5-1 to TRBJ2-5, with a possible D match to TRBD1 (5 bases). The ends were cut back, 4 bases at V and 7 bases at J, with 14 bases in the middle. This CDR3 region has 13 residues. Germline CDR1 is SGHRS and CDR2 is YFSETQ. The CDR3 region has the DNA TGCGCCAGCAGCGGCGAAGGGGCCGGGACCCAGTACTTC. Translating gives CASSGEGAGTQYF.

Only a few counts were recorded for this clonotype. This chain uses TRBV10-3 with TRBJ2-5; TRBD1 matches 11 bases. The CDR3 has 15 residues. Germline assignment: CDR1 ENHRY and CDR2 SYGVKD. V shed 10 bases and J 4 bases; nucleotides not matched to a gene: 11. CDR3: CANSKDRGQGETQYF. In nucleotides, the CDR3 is TGTGCCAACTCAAAGGACAGGGGGCAGGGAGAGACCCAGTACTTC.

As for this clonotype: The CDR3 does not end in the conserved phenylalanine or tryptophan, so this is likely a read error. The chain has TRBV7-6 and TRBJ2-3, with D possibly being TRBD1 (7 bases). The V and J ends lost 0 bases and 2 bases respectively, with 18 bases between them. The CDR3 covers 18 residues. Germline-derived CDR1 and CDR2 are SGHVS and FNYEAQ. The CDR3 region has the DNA TGTGCCAGCAGCTTAGCGCTAGGGCAGGGGGGAGCCACAGATACGCAGTATCTT. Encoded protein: CASSLALGQGGATDTQYL.

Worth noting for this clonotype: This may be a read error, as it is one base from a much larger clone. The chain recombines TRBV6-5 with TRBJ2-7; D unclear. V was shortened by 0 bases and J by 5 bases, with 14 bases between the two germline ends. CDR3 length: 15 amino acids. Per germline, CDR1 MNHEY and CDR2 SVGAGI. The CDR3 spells CASSYSKRTLHEQYF. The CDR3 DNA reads TGTGCCAGCAGTTACTCGAAACGGACCCTCCACGAGCAGTACTTC.

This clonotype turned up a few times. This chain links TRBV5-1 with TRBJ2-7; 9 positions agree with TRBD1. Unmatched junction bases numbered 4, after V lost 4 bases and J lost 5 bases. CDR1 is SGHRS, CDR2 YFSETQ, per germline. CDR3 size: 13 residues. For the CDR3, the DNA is TGCGCCAGCAGCAGGCGGACAGGGGACGAGCAGTACTTC. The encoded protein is CASSRRTGDEQYF.

CDR3 amino acids: CASSYDLGRDTQYF. In DNA form, the CDR3 reads TGTGCCAGCAGTTACGACTTGGGGAGGGATACGCAGTATTTT. The chain joins TRBV6-6 to TRBJ2-3; perhaps TRBD2 as D (6 bases). CDR1 is MNHNY and CDR2 is SVGAGI in the germline V gene (reference sequence). This CDR3 is built from 14 residues. V shed 2 bases and J shed 6 bases, with 12 bases lying between them.

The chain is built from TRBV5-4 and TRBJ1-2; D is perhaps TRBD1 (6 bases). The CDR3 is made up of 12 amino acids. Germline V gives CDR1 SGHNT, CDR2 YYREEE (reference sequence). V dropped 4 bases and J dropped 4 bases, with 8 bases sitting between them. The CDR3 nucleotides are TGTGCCAGCAGCGGACAGAGCTATGGCTACACCTTC. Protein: CASSGQSYGYTF.

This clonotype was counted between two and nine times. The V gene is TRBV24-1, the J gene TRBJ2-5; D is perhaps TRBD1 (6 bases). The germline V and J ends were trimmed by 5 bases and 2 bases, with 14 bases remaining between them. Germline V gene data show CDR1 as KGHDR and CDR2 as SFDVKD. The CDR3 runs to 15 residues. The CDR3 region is CATSGKTGRQETQYF. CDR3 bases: TGTGCCACCAGTGGTAAAACAGGGAGACAAGAGACCCAGTACTTC.

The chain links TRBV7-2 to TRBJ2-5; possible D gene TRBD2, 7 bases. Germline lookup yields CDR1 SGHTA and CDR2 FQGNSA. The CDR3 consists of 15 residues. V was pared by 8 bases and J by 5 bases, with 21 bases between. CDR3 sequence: CASATGWGGRETQYF. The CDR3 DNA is TGTGCCAGCGCAACCGGCTGGGGGGGCAGGGAGACCCAGTACTTC. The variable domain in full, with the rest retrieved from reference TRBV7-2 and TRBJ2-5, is GAGVSQSPSNKVTEKGKDVELRCDPISGHTALYWYRQSLGQGLEFLIYFQGNSAPDKSGLPSDRFSAERTGGSVSTLTIQRTQQEDSAVYLCASATGWGGRETQYFGPGTRLLVL.